This TCR beta chain emerged from a study of monozygotic twins with cystic fibrosis. Notes on this clone: The antigen is not known.

The V end was cut by 2 bases, the J end by 0 bases, with 7 bases between. The CDR3 is made up of 13 amino acids. Germline-derived CDR1 and CDR2 are SQVTM and ANQGSEA. Regarding the study as a whole: Monozygotic CF twins shared more identical nucleotide clonotypes than unrelated patients. Low clonality (median about 0.0095) suggested a mostly naive repertoire. Shared CDR3 numbers were not associated with age, concordance or severity.

Clones were sequenced by immunoSEQ multiplex PCR, and TCRdb holds only the in-frame ones, with some missing. The data show approximately 14,000 clones, with roughly 98% seen just once and around 0.38% held by the top ten. This rearrangement joins TRBV29-1 to TRBJ1-2; no clear D. Sequenced sample: blood. The source is a girl aged 2-9 years with cystic fibrosis. The CDR3 DNA sequence: TGCAGCGTTGAAACGCCTCCTAACTATGGCTACACCTTC. Translation gives CSVETPPNYGYTF.